A selection of T cell receptor beta chains follows, all from one sample in a study of T-cell reconstitution after alpha-beta-depleted transplantation in children. TCRdb fed the PCR reads into MiXCR, producing one record per CDR3 protein. The repertoire includes 90,000 to 100,000 distinct CDR3 sequences, less than 25% of them detected once, and 20% to 25% sits in the top ten. The sequences come from PBMCs, collected before TCRalphabeta/CD19-depleted stem cell transplant. The origin of the receptors is a boy between 2 and 10 years old with acute lymphoblastic leukemia, due to receive a stem cell transplant. CDR3s include the opening cysteine and the closing phenylalanine or tryptophan. Rows may omit the clone size; those that give it use once, few, many or a size class.

V: TRBV29-1
size: NA
CDR3: CSVVAPYSNQPQHF

V: TRBV5-1
size: NA
CDR3: CASSLDTLSPYEQSF

V: TRBV7-7
size: NA
CDR3: CASSSGYGSYNEQFF

V: TRBV27
size: few
CDR3: CASSPDISRVYEQYF

V: TRBV5-1
size: few
CDR3: CASSPPLAGGMDTQYF

V: TRBV18
size: NA
CDR3: CASSPPWGKEPQHF

V: TRBV7-2
size: NA
CDR3: CASTSGRATGELFF

V: TRBV20-1
size: NA
CDR3: CSARALDMGYEQYF

V: TRBV3-1
size: few
CDR3: CASSQGLADHRSYNEQFF

V: TRBV10-3
size: NA
CDR3: CATSGGDTTNEKLFF

V: TRBV29-1
size: few
CDR3: CSVEERLEVGEQFF

V: TRBV20-1
size: NA
CDR3: CSATGEVWDRDHF

V: TRBV10-3
size: NA
CDR3: CAISYRGPTQFEGYTF

V: TRBV9
size: few
CDR3: CASSGEASGPGTQYF

V: TRBV7-8
size: many
CDR3: CASSSGTVFPGELFF

V: TRBV5-6
size: NA
CDR3: CASSSGTGISPLHF

V: TRBV7-9
size: many
CDR3: CASSLGSSYNEQFF

V: TRBV2
size: NA
CDR3: CASSENKNTEAFF

V: TRBV20-1
size: NA
CDR3: CSARDPAGQLYEQYF

V: TRBV2
size: NA
CDR3: CASSERHALEQYF

V: TRBV24-1
size: few
CDR3: CATSALGGELFF

V: TRBV28
size: NA
CDR3: CASGLMSGNIQYF

V: TRBV19
size: NA
CDR3: CASSMLAGEAGELFF

V: TRBV11-2
size: NA
CDR3: CASSTPGLGVADTQYF

V: TRBV9
size: few
CDR3: CASSAQGIGGQPQHF

V: TRBV28
size: few
CDR3: CASSPLVGPYEQYF

V: TRBV20-1
size: NA
CDR3: CSAREGGTEAFF

V: TRBV20-1
size: NA
CDR3: CSVSPGSGSPYEQYF

V: TRBV12-3/TRBV12-4
size: many
CDR3: CASTQRAGLYNEQFF

V: TRBV24-1
size: few
CDR3: CATSDGGRSSYEQYF

V: TRBV12-3/TRBV12-4
size: few
CDR3: CASSLGRAGDGYTF

V: TRBV10-3
size: NA
CDR3: CAISEGPGELFF

V: TRBV9
size: NA
CDR3: CASSVEGFNEQFF

V: TRBV25-1
size: NA
CDR3: CASSADPSGELFF

V: TRBV5-1
size: NA
CDR3: CASPDVDTSTDTQYF

V: TRBV5-1
size: few
CDR3: CASSLVDNEQFF

V: TRBV20-1
size: many
CDR3: CSAPGTRNYNEQFF

V: TRBV7-2
size: many
CDR3: CASSLGAETQYF

V: TRBV12-3/TRBV12-4
size: few
CDR3: CASSLGTSADTQYF

V: TRBV11-2
size: NA
CDR3: CASSLEAVTDTQYF

V: TRBV12-3/TRBV12-4
size: few
CDR3: CASSLSLTSGETQYF

V: TRBV5-6
size: few
CDR3: CASISMSSTDTQYF

V: TRBV5-6
size: many
CDR3: CASSLTGANVLTF

V: TRBV4-1
size: NA
CDR3: CASSQGGTSGLLDTQYF

V: TRBV4-1
size: NA
CDR3: CPSSQSIGTGTDTQYF

V: TRBV20-1
size: NA
CDR3: CSARRSGGRLSGANVLTF

V: TRBV5-1
size: NA
CDR3: CASGLVDEQFF

V: TRBV12-3/TRBV12-4
size: many
CDR3: CASSSPSGKTDTQYF